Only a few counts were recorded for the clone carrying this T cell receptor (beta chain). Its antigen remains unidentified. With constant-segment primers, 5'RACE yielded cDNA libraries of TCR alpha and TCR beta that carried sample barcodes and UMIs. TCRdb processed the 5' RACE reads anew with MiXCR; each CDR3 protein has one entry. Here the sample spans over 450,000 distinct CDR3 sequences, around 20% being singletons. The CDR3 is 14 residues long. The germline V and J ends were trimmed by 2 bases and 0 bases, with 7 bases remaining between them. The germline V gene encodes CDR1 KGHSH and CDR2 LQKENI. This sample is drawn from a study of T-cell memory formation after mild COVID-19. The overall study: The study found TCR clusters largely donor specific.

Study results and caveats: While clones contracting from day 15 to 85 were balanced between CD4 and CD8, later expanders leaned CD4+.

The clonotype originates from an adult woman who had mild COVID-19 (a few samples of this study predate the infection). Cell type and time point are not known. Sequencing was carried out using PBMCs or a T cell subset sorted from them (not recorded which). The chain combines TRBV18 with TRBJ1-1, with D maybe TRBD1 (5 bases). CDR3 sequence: CASSPVRVNTEAFF. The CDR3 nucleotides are TGTGCCAGCTCACCAGTCAGGGTGAACACTGAAGCTTTCTTT.